The 21 T cell receptor beta chains in this list originate from one sample, sequenced in a study of primary melanoma T cells and metastatic recurrence. The protocol was immunoSEQ multiplex PCR, while the TCRdb copy is restricted to in-frame clones and leaves out a portion. The table shows some 220 clones, with about 90% occurring only once. The sequencing sample was made of melanoma tumor tissue. These receptor sequences come from a human donor with melanoma.

The sample holds one count of this clone. This rearrangement joins TRBV19 to TRBJ2-7, with D maybe TRBD1 (6 bases). There are 14 residues in the CDR3. Per germline, CDR1 LNHDA and CDR2 SQIVND (reference sequence). The ends were cut back, 7 bases at V and 2 bases at J, with 15 bases in the middle. CDR3 loop: CASTPGHGPYEQYF. CDR3 coding DNA: TGTGCCAGTACCCCGGGACACGGACCCTACGAGCAGTACTTC.

The J gene is TRBJ2-7, the V gene TRBV6-8; 9 positions agree with TRBD1. The germline V gene has CDR1 MNHGY and CDR2 SAAAGT. The V and J ends lost 10 bases and 7 bases, in that order; junction bases with no gene match: 14. CDR3 length: 14 residues. The CDR3: CAMRSGQGSREQYF. The DNA for the CDR3 is TGTGCCATGAGGTCAGGACAGGGGTCTCGAGAGCAGTACTTC.

J is TRBJ1-2 and V is TRBV6-8; no clear D. Deletions cut 1 base from V and 8 bases from J, with 14 bases between. The CDR3 extends over 14 amino acids. Germline V gene lookup returns CDR1 MNHGY and CDR2 SAAAGT. The CDR3 loop is CASSYWTEPSGYTF. The CDR3 region has the DNA TGTGCCAGCAGTTACTGGACCGAACCGTCGGGCTACACCTTC.

The V and J genes are TRBV19 and TRBJ2-5, with a possible D match to TRBD1 (7 bases). CDR3 size: 15 residues. CDR1 and CDR2 from the germline V gene are LNHDA and SQIVND (reference sequence). The V end was cut by 4 bases, the J end by 5 bases, with 17 bases between. The CDR3 bases are TGTGCCAGTAGTAAATGGGAGGTCAGGGGGGAGACCCAGTACTTC. Its translation: CASSKWEVRGETQYF. Looking up the rest from reference TRBV19 and TRBJ2-5 gives the full variable domain: DGGITQSPKYLFRKEGQNVTLSCEQNLNHDAMYWYRQDPGQGLRLIYYSQIVNDFQKGDIAEGYSVSREKKESFPLTVTSAQKNPTAFYLCASSKWEVRGETQYFGPGTRLLVL.

This rearrangement joins TRBV6-8 to TRBJ2-6; D ambiguous. This CDR3 spans 13 amino acids. Trimming took 6 bases from V and 2 from J, leaving 5 bases between them. The germline V gene has CDR1 MNHGY and CDR2 SAAAGT. In DNA, the CDR3 is TGTGCCAGCAGGCCGACTGGGGCCAACGTCCTGACTTTC. Amino acid sequence: CASRPTGANVLTF.

The chain joins TRBV4-1 to TRBJ2-5; 9 bases map to TRBD1. The J segment lost 5 bases and the V segment lost 1 base, leaving 8 bases of the junction unmatched. The CDR3 length is 16 residues. Looked up from germline, CDR1 is MGHRA and CDR2 is YSYEKL. CDR3 DNA sequence: TGCGCCAGCAGCCAAGGGGCCTACAGGGGGCAGGAGACCCAGTACTTC. It specifies CASSQGAYRGQETQYF.

The CDR3 DNA sequence: TGTGCCAGTAGTATTCTAGCGGACTCCTACAATGAGCAGTTCTTC. This gives the protein CASSILADSYNEQFF. This chain links TRBV19 with TRBJ2-1, with 7 bases matching TRBD2. Trimming removed 3 bases from V and 0 bases from J; junction bases left unmatched: 2. From germline, CDR1 is LNHDA and CDR2 SQIVND (reference sequence). The CDR3 sequence is 15 residues long.

The V gene is TRBV11-3, the J gene TRBJ2-1; 7 bases align to TRBD2. V shed 2 bases, J shed 7 bases, and the junction held 8 bases outside the gene matches. CDR1 is SGHNT, CDR2 YENEEA, per germline. The CDR3 covers 15 residues. The CDR3 bases are TGTGCCAGCAGCTTAAGGGCTAGCGGCGAGAATGAGCAGTTCTTC. The encoded protein is CASSLRASGENEQFF.

The genes are TRBV19 and TRBJ2-7; TRBD2 matches at 10 bases. Germline loops: CDR1 LNHDA, CDR2 SQIVND (reference sequence). This CDR3 region has 13 residues. V was pared by 7 bases and J by 6 bases, with 6 bases of the junction left unmatched. In nucleotides, the CDR3 is TGTGCCAGTAAAGCTAGCGGGAGTTTCGAGCAGTACTTC. This translates into CASKASGSFEQYF.

The chain recombines TRBV19 with TRBJ2-1, with 11 bases that match TRBD2. The J segment lost 5 bases and the V segment lost 6 bases, leaving 6 bases of the junction unmatched. The CDR3 length is 15 residues. From germline, CDR1 is LNHDA and CDR2 SQIVND (reference sequence). Here the CDR3 reads CASSLLAGAHNEQFF. CDR3 DNA sequence: TGTGCCAGTAGCCTACTAGCGGGGGCCCACAATGAGCAGTTCTTC.

J is TRBJ2-5 and V is TRBV5-1, with D possibly being TRBD1 or TRBD2 (6 bases each). Trimming left V 4 bases short and J 1 base short, with 14 bases between. The CDR3 extends over 15 amino acids. Germline V gene data show CDR1 as SGHRS and CDR2 as YFSETQ. CDR3 sequence reads: CASSQITGAQETQYF. The CDR3, as DNA: TGCGCCAGCAGCCAAATTACGGGGGCCCAAGAGACCCAGTACTTC.

V usage is TRBV28 and J usage is TRBJ2-2, with D unclear. V gave up 5 bases and J gave up 4 bases, with 8 bases separating them. CDR3 length equals 13 residues. CDR1 MDHEN and CDR2 SYDVKM come from the germline V gene. This chain's CDR3 is CASSGRSTGELFF. CDR3 sequence (DNA): TGTGCCAGCAGTGGGCGGAGCACCGGGGAGCTGTTTTTT.

V usage is TRBV6-8 and J usage is TRBJ2-7, with a weak D call TRBD2 (5 bases). CDR3 length: 13 amino acids. The V gene lost 2 bases and the J gene lost 1 base, with 6 bases spanning the gap. Germline assignment: CDR1 MNHGY and CDR2 SAAAGT. The CDR3 loop reads CASSYEGSYEQYF. The CDR3 DNA follows: TGTGCCAGCAGTTACGAGGGTTCCTACGAGCAGTACTTC.

This rearrangement joins TRBV23-1 to TRBJ2-3; 12 nucleotides align to TRBD2. TRBV23-1 is labeled an ORF, and its function is uncertain. The CDR3 covers 15 residues. V was pared by 6 bases and J by 6 bases, with 7 bases of the junction left unmatched. CDR3 in DNA: TGCGCCAGCAGCTTACTAGCGGGGGGTACGGATACGCAGTATTTT. This translates into CASSLLAGGTDTQYF.

The chain has TRBV7-6 and TRBJ1-4; TRBD1 is a possible D gene (5 bases). Germline V lookup: CDR1 SGHVS, CDR2 FNYEAQ. Trimming stripped 8 bases from V and 0 bases from J, with 13 bases between. The CDR3 sequence is 15 residues long. The CDR3 here is CASSQDYTTNEKLFF. The CDR3 nucleotides read TGTGCCAGCTCACAGGACTATACAACTAATGAAAAACTGTTTTTT.

The chain carries TRBV6-8 and TRBJ2-2; D gene unclear. Trimming stripped 5 bases from V and 5 bases from J, with 9 bases between. Germline values: CDR1 MNHGY, CDR2 SAAAGT. The CDR3 is 13 residues long. CDR3 residues: CASSHSFTGELFF. In DNA, the CDR3 is TGTGCCAGCAGTCACAGCTTTACCGGGGAGCTGTTTTTT.

The chain combines TRBV15 with TRBJ2-1; 8 bases are a match to TRBD2. The CDR3 runs 19 residues. V dropped 3 bases and J dropped 0; count of bases not matched to a gene: 13. CDR1 LNHNV and CDR2 YYDKDF come from the germline V gene (reference sequence). This chain's CDR3 is CATSSLRGGHSSSYNEQFF. The DNA of the CDR3 is TGTGCCACCAGCAGTCTCCGCGGGGGGCATTCGAGCTCCTACAATGAGCAGTTCTTC.

The genes are TRBV6-8 and TRBJ2-5; 8 bases align to TRBD1. This CDR3 has 13 residues. Germline V gene lookup returns CDR1 MNHGY and CDR2 SAAAGT. J gave up 5 bases and V 3 bases, and 2 bases lay outside the gene matches. CDR3 region: CASSYHRGETQYF. The DNA for the CDR3 is TGTGCCAGCAGTTATCACAGGGGGGAGACCCAGTACTTC.

V gene TRBV19 combines with J gene TRBJ2-1, with 12 bases lining up with TRBD1. V was clipped by 3 bases and J by 8 bases; unmatched bases: 5. Germline V lookup: CDR1 LNHDA, CDR2 SQIVND (reference sequence). The CDR3 extends over 15 amino acids. The CDR3 DNA reads as TGTGCCAGTAGTATTAGGGACAGGGGGCTGTATGAGCAGTTCTTC. It yields the protein CASSIRDRGLYEQFF.

A note on this clone: One junction end disagrees with the germline gene, perhaps due to a read error. The sample has other DNA sequences that encode this CDR3 too. The V and J genes are TRBV11-3 and TRBJ1-2; D unresolved. CDR3 size: 14 residues. Germline loops: CDR1 SGHNT, CDR2 YENEEA. CDR3 amino acids: CASSFPTTPTGYTF. Here the CDR3 DNA reads TGTGCCAGCAGCTTTCCTACCACACCTACCGGTTACACTTTC. The variable domain in full, with the rest retrieved from reference TRBV11-3 and TRBJ1-2, is EAGVVQSPRYKIIEKKQPVAFWCNPISGHNTLYWYLQNLGQGPELLIRYENEEAVDDSQLPKDRFSAERLKGVDSTLKIQPAELGDSAVYLCASSFPTTPTGYTFGSGTRLTVV.

About this clone: One end of the junction fails to match germline, which may point to a read error. The CDR3 protein is CASSYSAGGSYEQYF. The CDR3 DNA sequence: TGTGCCAGTAGTTATTCTGCGGGAGGATCCTACGAGCAGTACTTC. The chain joins TRBV6-8 to TRBJ2-7, with 8 bases matching TRBD2. Germline V gene lookup returns CDR1 MNHGY and CDR2 SAAAGT. This CDR3 region has 15 residues.